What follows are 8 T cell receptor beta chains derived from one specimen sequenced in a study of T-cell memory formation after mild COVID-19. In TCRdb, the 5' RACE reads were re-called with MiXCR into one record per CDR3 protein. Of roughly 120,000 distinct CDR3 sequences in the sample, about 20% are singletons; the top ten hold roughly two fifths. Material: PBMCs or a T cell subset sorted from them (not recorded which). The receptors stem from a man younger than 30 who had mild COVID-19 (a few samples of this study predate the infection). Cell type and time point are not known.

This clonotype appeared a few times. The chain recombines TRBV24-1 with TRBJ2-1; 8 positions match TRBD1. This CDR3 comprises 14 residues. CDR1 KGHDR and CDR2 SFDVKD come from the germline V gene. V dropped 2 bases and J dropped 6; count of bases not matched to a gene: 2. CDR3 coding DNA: TGTGCCACCAGTGATTGGGACAGGAGCAATGAGCAGTTCTTC. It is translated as CATSDWDRSNEQFF.

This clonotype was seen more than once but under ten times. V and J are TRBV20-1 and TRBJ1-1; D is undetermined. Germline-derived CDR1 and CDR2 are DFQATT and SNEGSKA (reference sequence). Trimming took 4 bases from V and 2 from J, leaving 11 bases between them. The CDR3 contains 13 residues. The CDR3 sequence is CSANVEYNTEAFF. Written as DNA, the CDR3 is TGCAGTGCTAATGTGGAGTATAACACTGAAGCTTTCTTT.

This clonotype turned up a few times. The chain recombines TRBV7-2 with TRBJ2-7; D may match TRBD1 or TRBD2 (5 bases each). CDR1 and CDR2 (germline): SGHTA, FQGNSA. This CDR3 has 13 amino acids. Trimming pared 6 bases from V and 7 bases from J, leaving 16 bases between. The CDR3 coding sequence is TGTGCCAGCAGTACGGGACCCCGCGGGGAGCAGTACGTC. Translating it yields CASSTGPRGEQYV.

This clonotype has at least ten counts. The CDR3 DNA reads as TGCAGTGCTAGAGTTGCGGGGTCAGATACGCAGTATTTT. As protein: CSARVAGSDTQYF. The chain uses TRBV20-1 and TRBJ2-3; TRBD2 might be the D (6 bases). V was cut by 1 base and J by 4 bases, with 9 bases left in between. The CDR3 loop spans 13 amino acids. From germline, CDR1 is DFQATT and CDR2 SNEGSKA (reference sequence).

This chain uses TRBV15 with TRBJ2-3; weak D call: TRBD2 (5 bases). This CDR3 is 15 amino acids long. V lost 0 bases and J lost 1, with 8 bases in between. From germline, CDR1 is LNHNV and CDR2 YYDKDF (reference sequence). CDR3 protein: CATSRDGSRTDTQYF. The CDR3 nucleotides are TGTGCCACCAGCAGAGATGGGAGTCGCACAGATACGCAGTATTTT.

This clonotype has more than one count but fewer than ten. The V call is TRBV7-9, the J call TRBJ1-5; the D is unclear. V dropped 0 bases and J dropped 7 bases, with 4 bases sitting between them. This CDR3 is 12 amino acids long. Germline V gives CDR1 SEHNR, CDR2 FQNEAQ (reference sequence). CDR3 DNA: TGTGCCAGCAGCTTAGCGCGGCAGCCCCAGCATTTT. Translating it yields CASSLARQPQHF.

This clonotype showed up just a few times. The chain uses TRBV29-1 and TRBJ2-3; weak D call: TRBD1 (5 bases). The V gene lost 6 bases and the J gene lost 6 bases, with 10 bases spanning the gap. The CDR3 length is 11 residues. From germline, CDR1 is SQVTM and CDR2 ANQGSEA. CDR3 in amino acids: CSVGDSDTQYF. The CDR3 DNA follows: TGCAGCGTCGGAGACAGTGATACGCAGTATTTT.

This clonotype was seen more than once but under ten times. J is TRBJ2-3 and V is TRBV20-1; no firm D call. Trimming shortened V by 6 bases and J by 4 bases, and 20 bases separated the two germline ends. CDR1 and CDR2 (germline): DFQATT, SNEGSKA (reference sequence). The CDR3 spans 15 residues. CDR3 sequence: CSALPPAAAPDTQYF. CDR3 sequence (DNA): TGCAGTGCCCTCCCCCCGGCGGCGGCCCCAGATACGCAGTATTTT.